Below are 23 T cell receptor beta chains sequenced from a single sample in a study of blood T cell repertoires in COVID-19. Sequencing used immunoSEQ multiplex PCR; TCRdb keeps in-frame clones, though not all of them. The table has 200,000 to 250,000 clones, roughly 88% seen once; the top ten hold about 4%. What was sequenced was PBMCs or T cells enriched from blood (not recorded which). The origin of the receptors is a woman in her 30s who had been exposed to COVID-19.

This clone turned up a few times. Other DNA sequences in this specimen translate into the identical CDR3. The chain couples TRBV5-1 to TRBJ2-1, with 8 bases that match TRBD2. V trimming: 0 bases; J trimming: 3 bases; junction bases outside the gene matches: 2. Germline-derived CDR1 and CDR2 are SGHRS and YFSETQ. The CDR3 covers 15 residues. The CDR3 region has the DNA TGCGCCAGCAGCTTGGCCGGGACTAGCTACAATGAGCAGTTCTTC. It encodes CASSLAGTSYNEQFF.

The V and J genes are TRBV6-5 and TRBJ2-1; the D gene is possibly TRBD1 (5 bases). V was clipped by 7 bases and J by 7 bases, with 14 bases between them. The CDR3 covers 13 residues. The germline gives CDR1 MNHEY, CDR2 SVGAGI. As DNA, the CDR3 is TGTGCCAGCAAAGGGGTGGCATTTAATGAGCAGTTCTTC. Protein product: CASKGVAFNEQFF.

V is TRBV9 and J is TRBJ2-1, with 8 bases lining up with TRBD2. The CDR3 has 16 residues. The germline gives CDR1 SGDLS, CDR2 YYNGEE. V lost 0 bases, J lost 7 bases, and 9 bases stayed unmatched. Here the CDR3 DNA reads TGTGCCAGCAGCGTAGATTTGCGGGGGGAGGGGAATGAGCAGTTCTTC. Protein sequence: CASSVDLRGEGNEQFF.

J is TRBJ2-7 and V is TRBV6-5, with TRBD1 as a possible D gene (6 bases). Trimming removed 5 bases from V and 5 bases from J, with 16 bases in between. The CDR3 runs to 14 residues. Germline V gene sequence: CDR1 MNHEY, CDR2 SVGAGI. This CDR3 reads CASSKKQGVDEQYF. The CDR3 nucleotides read TGTGCCAGCAGTAAAAAACAGGGAGTGGACGAGCAGTACTTC.

V is TRBV5-4 and J is TRBJ1-2; tentative D call: TRBD1 (5 bases). The V gene lost 4 bases and the J gene lost 5 bases, with 15 bases spanning the gap. This CDR3 spans 14 amino acids. CDR1 is SGHNT and CDR2 is YYREEE in the germline V gene (reference sequence). CDR3 sequence: CASSPGGRGYGYTF. The CDR3 coding sequence is TGTGCCAGCAGCCCGGGTGGGCGGGGGTATGGCTACACCTTC.

V and J are TRBV6-5 and TRBJ2-3; D uncertain. Trimming shortened V by 2 bases and J by 4 bases, and 7 bases separated the two germline ends. Germline V CDR1 and CDR2: MNHEY, SVGAGI. This CDR3 is 13 amino acids long. DNA for the CDR3: TGTGCCAGCAGTTACGGCATATCAGATACGCAGTATTTT. This gives the protein CASSYGISDTQYF.

The sample holds one count of this clone. This chain joins TRBV28 and TRBJ1-1, with no clear D. There are 12 residues in the CDR3. The germline V gene has CDR1 MDHEN and CDR2 SYDVKM. Trimming left V 7 bases short and J 1 base short, with 7 bases between. CDR3 residues: CASKIGNTEAFF. CDR3 nucleotides: TGTGCCAGCAAAATCGGGAACACTGAAGCTTTCTTT.

This clone was seen once. The chain uses TRBV3-1 (or the pseudogene TRBV3-2) and TRBJ2-7; D may be TRBD2 (5 bases). V was trimmed by 2 bases and J by 6 bases, leaving 11 bases between them. The CDR3 is 13 amino acids. Germline V gene lookup returns CDR1 LGHDT and CDR2 YNNKEL (reference sequence). The CDR3 DNA reads as TGTGCCAGCAGCCAAAAATATGGAGGCGAGCAGTACTTC. It translates to CASSQKYGGEQYF.

This clone was seen repeatedly, ten times or more. The V and J genes are TRBV3-1 (or the pseudogene TRBV3-2) and TRBJ1-3; 10 bases agree with TRBD1. In germline, CDR1 is LGHDT, CDR2 YNNKEL (reference sequence). Unmatched junction bases numbered 8, after V lost 2 bases and J lost 4 bases. CDR3 length: 17 residues. Here the CDR3 reads CASSQRDRGFSGNTIYF. CDR3 DNA: TGTGCCAGCAGCCAAAGGGACAGGGGTTTCTCCGGAAACACCATATATTTT.

The chain employs TRBV10-1 and TRBJ2-7, with 7 bases that match TRBD2. This CDR3 has 13 amino acids. The V segment lost 4 bases and the J segment 1 base; nucleotides outside the gene matches: 1. The germline gives CDR1 WNHNN, CDR2 SYGVQD (reference sequence). The CDR3 sequence: CASSGGGSYEQYF. The DNA for the CDR3 is TGCGCCAGCAGTGGGGGGGGTTCCTACGAGCAGTACTTC.

The gene calls are TRBV7-3 and TRBJ2-5; weak D call: TRBD1 (8 bases). This CDR3 has 16 residues. The germline V gene encodes CDR1 SGHTA and CDR2 FQGTGA. Trimming took 5 bases from V and 5 from J, leaving 21 bases between them. CDR3 DNA sequence: TGTGCCAGCAGCCCAACAGACAGGGGAGGGGTGGAGACCCAGTACTTC. This gives the protein CASSPTDRGGVETQYF.

The chain joins TRBV19 to TRBJ1-1; 9 bases are shared with TRBD1. The CDR3 spans 16 residues. From germline, CDR1 is LNHDA and CDR2 SQIVND (reference sequence). The V gene end was trimmed by 10 bases and the J gene end by 3 bases; junction bases not matched to a gene: 15. The CDR3 nucleotides are TGTGCCACCTTTGCTGACAGGGGGAGGTGGCACACTGAAGCTTTCTTT. This translates into CATFADRGRWHTEAFF.

The rearrangement joins TRBV5-6 to TRBJ2-2; 14 bases align to TRBD2. The CDR3 spans 16 residues. Germline V gene lookup returns CDR1 SGHDT and CDR2 YYEEEE. The V segment lost 5 bases and the J segment 8 bases; nucleotides outside the gene matches: 8. This CDR3 is CASSSGTSGRIGELFF. CDR3 in DNA: TGTGCCAGCAGTTCCGGGACTAGCGGGAGAATAGGGGAGCTGTTTTTT.

This rearrangement joins TRBV4-1 to TRBJ2-7; no reliable D call. CDR1 is MGHRA, CDR2 YSYEKL, per germline. V lost 5 bases and J 2 bases, leaving 10 bases between the germline ends. CDR3 length: 13 amino acids. This CDR3 reads CASSSGEPYEQYF. The CDR3 DNA reads TGCGCCAGCAGCTCCGGAGAACCCTACGAGCAGTACTTC.

CDR3 sequence (DNA): TGTGCCAGTAGTATAGTCCCGGCTAGCGGGAGAATCGATGAGCAGTTCTTC. Amino acid sequence: CASSIVPASGRIDEQFF. The chain uses TRBV19 and TRBJ2-1, with 10 bases aligning to TRBD2. CDR1 and CDR2 from the germline V gene are LNHDA and SQIVND (reference sequence). V dropped 1 base and J dropped 8; count of bases not matched to a gene: 11. The CDR3 has 17 amino acids.

The chain has TRBV4-1 and TRBJ1-4; D is unresolved. Trimming removed 1 base from V and 7 bases from J, with 16 bases in between. The CDR3 extends over 16 amino acids. Looked up from germline, CDR1 is MGHRA and CDR2 is YSYEKL. The CDR3 DNA is TGCGCCAGCAGCCAAGCTGCGGGGTGGGTAGGTGAAAAACTGTTTTTT. Translating gives CASSQAAGWVGEKLFF.

With respect to this clone: The same CDR3 arises from other DNA sequences in this sample as well. This CDR3 is CASSQGRGQETQYF. In DNA form, the CDR3 reads TGCGCCAGCAGCCAAGGAAGGGGGCAAGAGACCCAGTACTTC. The V and J genes are TRBV4-1 and TRBJ2-5; a weak D match, TRBD1 (6 bases). V shed 1 base and J shed 2 bases, with 8 bases lying between them. This CDR3 region has 14 residues. From germline, CDR1 is MGHRA and CDR2 YSYEKL.

The chain links TRBV3-1 (or the pseudogene TRBV3-2) to TRBJ1-2; 10 bases are a match to TRBD1. V gave up 4 bases and J gave up 4 bases; unmatched junction bases: 9. There are 16 residues in the CDR3. Germline CDR1 and CDR2: LGHDT and YNNKEL (reference sequence). CDR3 sequence reads: CASSRTWTGGFYGYTF. CDR3 in DNA: TGTGCCAGCAGCCGGACTTGGACAGGGGGGTTCTATGGCTACACCTTC.

The chain recombines TRBV4-1 with TRBJ1-6, with D hard to call. CDR1 and CDR2 from the germline V gene are MGHRA and YSYEKL. The germline V and J ends were trimmed by 1 base and 5 bases, with 15 bases remaining between them. The CDR3 spans 17 residues. The CDR3 nucleotides read TGCGCCAGCAGCCAAGCAACGGTCCCAGGCCATAATTCACCCCTCCACTTT. Its protein is CASSQATVPGHNSPLHF.

This clone was seen a few times. This chain connects TRBV19 to TRBJ2-7, with 14 bases aligning to TRBD2. CDR1 and CDR2 from the germline V gene are LNHDA and SQIVND (reference sequence). This CDR3 contains 15 residues. V was pared by 3 bases and J by 7 bases, with 5 bases of the junction left unmatched. Here the CDR3 reads CASSIETSGREEQYF. The CDR3 bases are TGTGCCAGTAGTATTGAGACTAGCGGGAGGGAAGAGCAGTACTTC.

J is TRBJ2-7 and V is TRBV20-1; weak D call: TRBD2 (6 bases). Trimming shortened V by 6 bases and J by 2 bases, and 8 bases separated the two germline ends. The germline V gene encodes CDR1 DFQATT and CDR2 SNEGSKA (reference sequence). The CDR3 loop spans 11 amino acids. CDR3 in amino acids: CSAGGTYEQYF. The DNA of the CDR3 is TGCAGTGCCGGAGGGACCTACGAGCAGTACTTC.

The rearrangement joins TRBV3-1 (or the pseudogene TRBV3-2) to TRBJ2-5; possible D gene TRBD2, 6 bases. Germline V gene data show CDR1 as LGHDT and CDR2 as YNNKEL (reference sequence). The CDR3 contains 18 residues. V was trimmed by 1 base and J by 2 bases, leaving 20 bases between them. CDR3 amino acids: CASSQVHRAGPSQETQYF. The DNA of the CDR3 is TGTGCCAGCAGCCAAGTTCATAGGGCGGGACCCTCACAAGAGACCCAGTACTTC.

The chain carries TRBV5-1 and TRBJ2-7, with 7 bases identical to TRBD1. The CDR3 contains 14 residues. Germline lookup yields CDR1 SGHRS and CDR2 YFSETQ. J lost 3 bases, V lost 3 bases, and 6 bases had no gene match. CDR3 nucleotide sequence: TGCGCCAGCAGCTGGGACGGGGACAGCTACGAGCAGTACTTC. Its protein product is CASSWDGDSYEQYF. Full variable domain (remainder filled in from reference TRBV5-1 and TRBJ2-7): KAGVTQTPRYLIKTRGQQVTLSCSPISGHRSVSWYQQTPGQGLQFLFEYFSETQRNKGNFPGRFSGRQFSNSRSEMNVSTLELGDSALYLCASSWDGDSYEQYFGPGTRLTVT.